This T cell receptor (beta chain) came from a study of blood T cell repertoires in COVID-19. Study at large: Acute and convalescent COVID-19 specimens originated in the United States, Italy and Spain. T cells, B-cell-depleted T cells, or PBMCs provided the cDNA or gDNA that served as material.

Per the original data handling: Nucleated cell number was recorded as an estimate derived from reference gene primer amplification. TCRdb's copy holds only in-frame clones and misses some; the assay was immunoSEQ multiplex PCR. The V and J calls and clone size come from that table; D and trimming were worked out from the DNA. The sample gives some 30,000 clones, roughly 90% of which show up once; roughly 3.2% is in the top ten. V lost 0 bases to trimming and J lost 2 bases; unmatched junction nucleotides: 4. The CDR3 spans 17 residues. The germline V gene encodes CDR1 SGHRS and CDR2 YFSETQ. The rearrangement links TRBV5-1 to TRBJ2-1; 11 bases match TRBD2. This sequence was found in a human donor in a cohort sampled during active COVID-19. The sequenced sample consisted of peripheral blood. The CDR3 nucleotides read TGCGCCAGCAGCTTGGGTAGCGGGGGGGCCCCCTACAATGAGCAGTTCTTC. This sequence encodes CASSLGSGGAPYNEQFF.